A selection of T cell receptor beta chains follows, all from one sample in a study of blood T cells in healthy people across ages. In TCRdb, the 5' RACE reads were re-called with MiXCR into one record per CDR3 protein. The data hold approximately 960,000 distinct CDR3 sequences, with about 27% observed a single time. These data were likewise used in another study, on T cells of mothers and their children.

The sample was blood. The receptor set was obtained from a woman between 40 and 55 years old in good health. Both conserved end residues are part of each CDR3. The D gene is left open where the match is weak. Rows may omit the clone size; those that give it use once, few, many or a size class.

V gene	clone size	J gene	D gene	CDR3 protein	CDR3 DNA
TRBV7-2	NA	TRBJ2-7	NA	CASSLASKSAYEQYF	TGTGCCAGCAGCTTAGCCTCGAAAAGCGCCTACGAGCAGTACTTC
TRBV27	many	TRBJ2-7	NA	CASSRDTKTYEQYF	TGTGCCAGCAGCCGGGACACCAAAACCTACGAGCAGTACTTC
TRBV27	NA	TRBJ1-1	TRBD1	CAVSGIDRGGVAEAFF	TGTGCCGTCAGCGGGATCGACAGGGGCGGGGTGGCTGAAGCTTTCTTT
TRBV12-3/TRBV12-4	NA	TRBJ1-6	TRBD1	CASSSQGAAWSPLHF	TGTGCCAGCAGTTCACAGGGGGCGGCTTGGTCACCCCTCCACTTT
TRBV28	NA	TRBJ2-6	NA	CASNRAGANVLTF	TGTGCCAGCAACCGGGCTGGGGCCAACGTCCTGACTTTC
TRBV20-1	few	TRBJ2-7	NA	CSAEPSTETYEQYF	TGCAGTGCCGAGCCCAGCACGGAGACCTACGAGCAGTACTTC
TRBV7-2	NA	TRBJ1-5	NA	CASSPAGGPQHF	TGTGCCAGCAGCCCGGCGGGTGGGCCCCAGCATTTT
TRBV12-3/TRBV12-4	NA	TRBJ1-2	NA	CASSFGRRAVYGYTF	TGTGCCAGCAGTTTTGGGCGGAGGGCTGTCTATGGCTACACCTTC
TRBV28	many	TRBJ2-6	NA	CASLKPGANVLTF	TGTGCCAGCCTTAAACCTGGGGCCAACGTCCTGACTTTC
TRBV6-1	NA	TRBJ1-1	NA	CASSELRDTEAFF	TGTGCCAGCAGTGAACTACGAGACACTGAAGCTTTCTTT
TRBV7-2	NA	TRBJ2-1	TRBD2	CASSLTPGTSSSEQFF	TGTGCCAGCAGCTTAACCCCCGGGACTAGCTCAAGTGAGCAGTTCTTC
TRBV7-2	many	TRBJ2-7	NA	CASSLTGLSEQYF	TGTGCCAGCAGTTTAACAGGGTTAAGCGAGCAGTACTTC
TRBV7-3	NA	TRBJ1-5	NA	CASSLGGEDQPQHF	TGTGCCAGCAGCTTGGGGGGGGAAGATCAGCCCCAGCATTTT
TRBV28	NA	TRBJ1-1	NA	CASSLTGRLNTEAFF	TGTGCCAGCAGTTTAACGGGACGGCTGAACACTGAAGCTTTCTTT
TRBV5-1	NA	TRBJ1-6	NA	CASSDSTGSYNSPLHF	TGCGCCAGCAGCGACTCAACAGGGTCCTATAATTCACCCCTCCACTTT
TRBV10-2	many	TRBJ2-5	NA	CASSWGAGETQYF	TGCGCCAGCAGTTGGGGGGCGGGGGAGACCCAGTACTTC
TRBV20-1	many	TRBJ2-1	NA	CSALHGADEQFF	TGCAGTGCGTTACATGGCGCGGATGAGCAGTTCTTC
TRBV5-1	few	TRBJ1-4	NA	CASRPTATNEKLFF	TGCGCCAGCAGACCGACAGCAACTAATGAAAAACTGTTTTTT
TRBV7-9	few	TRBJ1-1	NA	CASSLVRQNTEAFF	TGTGCCAGCAGCTTAGTAAGGCAGAACACTGAAGCTTTCTTT
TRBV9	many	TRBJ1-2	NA	CASSQTSTGYGYTF	TGTGCCAGCAGTCAAACCTCGACGGGCTATGGCTACACCTTC
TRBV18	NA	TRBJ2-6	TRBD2	CASSPVWGGTNSGANVLTF	TGTGCCAGCTCACCAGTTTGGGGAGGGACGAACTCTGGGGCCAACGTCCTGACTTTC
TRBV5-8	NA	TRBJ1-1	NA	CASSLRPSNTEAFF	TGTGCCAGCAGCTTGCGGCCATCGAACACTGAAGCTTTCTTT
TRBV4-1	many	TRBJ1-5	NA	CASRGVGTADNQPQHF	TGCGCCAGCAGAGGCGTCGGGACGGCGGACAATCAGCCCCAGCATTTT
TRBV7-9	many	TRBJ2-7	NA	CASSWPTQGRYEQYF	TGTGCCAGCAGCTGGCCGACCCAGGGGAGGTACGAGCAGTACTTC
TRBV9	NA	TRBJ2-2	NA	CASSVARYAGAGELFF	TGTGCCAGCAGCGTAGCACGTTACGCCGGGGCCGGGGAGCTGTTTTTT
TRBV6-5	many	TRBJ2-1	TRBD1	CASSSLTGVFYNEQFF	TGTGCCAGCAGTTCCCTTACAGGGGTATTCTACAATGAGCAGTTCTTC
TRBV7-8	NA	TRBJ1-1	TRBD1	CASSQRQGNTEAFF	TGTGCCAGCAGCCAGCGACAGGGAAACACTGAAGCTTTCTTT
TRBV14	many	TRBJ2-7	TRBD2	CASSQSGGYEQYF	TGTGCCAGCAGCCAAAGCGGGGGCTACGAGCAGTACTTC
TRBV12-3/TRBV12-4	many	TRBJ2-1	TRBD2	CASSRLAGVNNEQFF	TGTGCCAGCAGTCGCTTAGCGGGGGTCAACAATGAGCAGTTCTTC
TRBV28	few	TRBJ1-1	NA	CASSFWGRMNTEAFF	TGTGCCAGCAGTTTTTGGGGACGGATGAACACTGAAGCTTTCTTT
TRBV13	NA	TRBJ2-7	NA	CASSRAERTAFSYEQYF	TGTGCCAGCAGCAGAGCCGAGAGGACAGCTTTCTCCTACGAGCAGTACTTC
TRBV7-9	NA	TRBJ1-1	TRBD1	CASSFWTGRNTEAFF	TGTGCCAGCAGCTTTTGGACAGGGAGGAACACTGAAGCTTTCTTT
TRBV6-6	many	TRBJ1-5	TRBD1	CASSLGQDQPQHF	TGTGCCAGCAGCCTAGGACAGGATCAGCCCCAGCATTTT
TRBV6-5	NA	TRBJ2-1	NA	CASSYEGDEQFF	TGTGCCAGCAGTTACGAGGGCGATGAGCAGTTCTTC
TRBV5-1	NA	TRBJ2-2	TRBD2	CASNGGRNTGELFF	TGCGCCTCAAACGGGGGGAGGAACACCGGGGAGCTGTTTTTT
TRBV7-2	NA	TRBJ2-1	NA	CASSRGRDNEQFF	TGTGCCAGCAGCCGGGGGAGAGACAATGAGCAGTTCTTC
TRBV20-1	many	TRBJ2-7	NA	CSARDLRARSSYEQYF	TGCAGTGCTAGAGATTTAAGGGCGAGGAGCTCCTACGAGCAGTACTTC
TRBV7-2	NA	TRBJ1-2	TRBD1	CASSAVGQGYGGYTF	TGTGCCAGCAGCGCAGTGGGACAGGGATATGGTGGCTACACCTTC
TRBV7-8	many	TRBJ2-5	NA	CASGPRGALSGEETQYF	TGTGCCAGCGGACCAAGGGGGGCCTTGTCTGGTGAAGAGACCCAGTACTTC
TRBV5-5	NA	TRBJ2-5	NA	CASSSSNPGETQYF	TGTGCCAGCAGCTCTAGCAACCCGGGAGAGACCCAGTACTTC
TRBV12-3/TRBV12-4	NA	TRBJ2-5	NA	CASSLPRRTQYF	TGTGCCAGCAGTTTACCAAGGCGGACCCAGTACTTC